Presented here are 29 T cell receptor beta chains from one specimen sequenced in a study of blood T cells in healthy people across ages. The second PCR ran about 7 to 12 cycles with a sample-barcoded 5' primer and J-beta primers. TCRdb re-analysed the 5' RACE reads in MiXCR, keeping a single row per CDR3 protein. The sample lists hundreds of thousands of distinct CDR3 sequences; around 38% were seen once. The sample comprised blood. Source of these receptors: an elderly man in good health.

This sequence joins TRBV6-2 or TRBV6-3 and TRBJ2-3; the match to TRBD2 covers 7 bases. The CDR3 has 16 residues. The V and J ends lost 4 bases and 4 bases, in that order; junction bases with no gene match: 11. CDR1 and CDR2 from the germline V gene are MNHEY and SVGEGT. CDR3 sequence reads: CASSSVRSGVSDTQYF. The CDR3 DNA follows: TGTGCCAGCAGTTCCGTGCGCAGCGGGGTCTCAGATACGCAGTATTTT.

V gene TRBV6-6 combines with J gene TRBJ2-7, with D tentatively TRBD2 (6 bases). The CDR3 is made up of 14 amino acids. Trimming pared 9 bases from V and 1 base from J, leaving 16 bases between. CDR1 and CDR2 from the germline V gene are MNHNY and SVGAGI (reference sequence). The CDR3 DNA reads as TGTGCCAGTTACCTAGGAGGGAAATCCTACGAGCAGTACTTC. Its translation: CASYLGGKSYEQYF.

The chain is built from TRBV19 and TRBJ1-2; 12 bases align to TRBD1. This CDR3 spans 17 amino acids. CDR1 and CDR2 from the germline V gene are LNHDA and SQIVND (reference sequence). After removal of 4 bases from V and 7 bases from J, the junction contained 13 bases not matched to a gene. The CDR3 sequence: CASSTRDRGRGNGGYTF. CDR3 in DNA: TGTGCCAGTAGTACTCGGGACAGGGGGCGCGGGAACGGTGGCTACACCTTC. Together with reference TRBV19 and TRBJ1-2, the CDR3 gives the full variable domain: DGGITQSPKYLFRKEGQNVTLSCEQNLNHDAMYWYRQDPGQGLRLIYYSQIVNDFQKGDIAEGYSVSREKKESFPLTVTSAQKNPTAFYLCASSTRDRGRGNGGYTFGSGTRLTVV.

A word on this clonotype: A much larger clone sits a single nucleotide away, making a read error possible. DNA for the CDR3: TGTGCCAGCAGCGTAGATTCGGGTTCACCCCCCCACTTT. The encoded protein is CASSVDSGSPPHF. The chain joins TRBV9 to TRBJ1-6; D remains ambiguous. Germline V gene sequence: CDR1 SGDLS, CDR2 YYNGEE. The CDR3 sequence is 13 residues long.

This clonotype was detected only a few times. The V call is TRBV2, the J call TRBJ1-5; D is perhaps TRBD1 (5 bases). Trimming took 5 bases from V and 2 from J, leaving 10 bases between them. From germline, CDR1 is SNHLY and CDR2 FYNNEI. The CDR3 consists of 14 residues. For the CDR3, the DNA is TGTGCCAGCAGTATCCAGGGAGGCAATCAGCCCCAGCATTTT. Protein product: CASSIQGGNQPQHF.

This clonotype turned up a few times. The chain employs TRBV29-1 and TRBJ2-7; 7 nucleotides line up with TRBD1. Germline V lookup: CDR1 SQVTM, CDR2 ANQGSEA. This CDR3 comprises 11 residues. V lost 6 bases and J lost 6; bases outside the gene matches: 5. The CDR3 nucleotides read TGCAGCGTCAACAGGGGTGTCGAGCAGTACTTC. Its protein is CSVNRGVEQYF.

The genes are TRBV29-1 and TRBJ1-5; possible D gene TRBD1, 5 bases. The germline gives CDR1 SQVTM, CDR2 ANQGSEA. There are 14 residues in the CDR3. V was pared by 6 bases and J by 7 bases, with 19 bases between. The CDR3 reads CSVQNGGYEQPQHF. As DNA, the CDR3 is TGCAGCGTCCAAAACGGGGGATACGAACAGCCCCAGCATTTT.

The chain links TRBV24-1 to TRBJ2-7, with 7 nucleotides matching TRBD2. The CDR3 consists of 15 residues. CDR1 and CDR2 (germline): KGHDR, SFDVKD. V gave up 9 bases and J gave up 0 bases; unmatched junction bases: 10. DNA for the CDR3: TGTGCCACCTTTCGAGACGGGGAGGGCTCCTACGAGCAGTACTTC. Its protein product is CATFRDGEGSYEQYF.

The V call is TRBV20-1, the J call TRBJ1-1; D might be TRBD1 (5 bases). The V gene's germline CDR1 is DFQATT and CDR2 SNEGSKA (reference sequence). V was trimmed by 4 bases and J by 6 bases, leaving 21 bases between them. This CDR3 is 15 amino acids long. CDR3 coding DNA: TGCAGTGCTAAAAGACGGGGGGTAGAGTTCGCTGAAGCTTTCTTT. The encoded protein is CSAKRRGVEFAEAFF.

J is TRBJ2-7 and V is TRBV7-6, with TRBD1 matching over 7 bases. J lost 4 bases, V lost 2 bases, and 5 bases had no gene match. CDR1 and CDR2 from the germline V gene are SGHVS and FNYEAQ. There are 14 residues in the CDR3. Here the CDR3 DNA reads TGTGCCAGCAGCTTAACCCTGACAGGGTACGAGCAGTACTTC. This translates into CASSLTLTGYEQYF.

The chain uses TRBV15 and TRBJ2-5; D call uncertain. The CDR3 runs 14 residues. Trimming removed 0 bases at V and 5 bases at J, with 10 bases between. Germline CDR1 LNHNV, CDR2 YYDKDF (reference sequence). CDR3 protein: CATSRESWAETQYF. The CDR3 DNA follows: TGTGCCACCAGCAGAGAAAGTTGGGCGGAGACCCAGTACTTC.

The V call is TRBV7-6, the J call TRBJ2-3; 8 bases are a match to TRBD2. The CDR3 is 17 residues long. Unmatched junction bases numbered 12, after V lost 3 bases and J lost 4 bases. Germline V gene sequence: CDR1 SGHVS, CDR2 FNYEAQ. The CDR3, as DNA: TGTGCCAGCAGCTTGCAGGGCAGCGGGAGTCTCTCAGATACGCAGTATTTT. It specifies CASSLQGSGSLSDTQYF.

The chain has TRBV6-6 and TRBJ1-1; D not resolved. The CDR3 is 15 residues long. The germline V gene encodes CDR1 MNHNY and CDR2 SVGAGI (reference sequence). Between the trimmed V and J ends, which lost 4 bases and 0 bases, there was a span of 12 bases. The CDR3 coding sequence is TGTGCCAGCAGTTGGGAGCGGGGAATGAACACTGAAGCTTTCTTT. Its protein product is CASSWERGMNTEAFF.

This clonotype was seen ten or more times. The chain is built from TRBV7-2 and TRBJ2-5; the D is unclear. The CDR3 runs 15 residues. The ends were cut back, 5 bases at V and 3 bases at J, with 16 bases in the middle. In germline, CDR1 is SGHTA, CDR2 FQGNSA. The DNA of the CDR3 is TGTGCCAGCAGCCCGCAGGTGGACGCTAAAGAGACCCAGTACTTC. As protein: CASSPQVDAKETQYF.

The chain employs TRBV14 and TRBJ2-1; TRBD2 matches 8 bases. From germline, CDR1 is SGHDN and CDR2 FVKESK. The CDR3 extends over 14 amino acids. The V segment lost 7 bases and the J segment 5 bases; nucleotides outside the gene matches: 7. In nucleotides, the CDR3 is TGTGCCAGCAATACGGGAGGGATTAACAATGAGCAGTTCTTC. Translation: CASNTGGINNEQFF.

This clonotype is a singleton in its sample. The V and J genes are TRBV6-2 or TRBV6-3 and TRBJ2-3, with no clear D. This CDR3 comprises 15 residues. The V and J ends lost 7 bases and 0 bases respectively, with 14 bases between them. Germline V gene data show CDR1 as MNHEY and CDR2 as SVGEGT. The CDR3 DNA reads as TGTGCCAGCACCCCACTTGGCGCCAGCACAGATACGCAGTATTTT. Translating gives CASTPLGASTDTQYF.

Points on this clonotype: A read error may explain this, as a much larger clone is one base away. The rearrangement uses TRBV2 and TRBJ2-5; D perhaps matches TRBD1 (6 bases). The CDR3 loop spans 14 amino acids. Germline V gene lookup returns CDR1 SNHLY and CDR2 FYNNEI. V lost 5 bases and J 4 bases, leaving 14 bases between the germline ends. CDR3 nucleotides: TGTGCCAGCAGTCTCCCGGCGGACAGAGAGACCCAGTACTTC. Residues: CASSLPADRETQYF.

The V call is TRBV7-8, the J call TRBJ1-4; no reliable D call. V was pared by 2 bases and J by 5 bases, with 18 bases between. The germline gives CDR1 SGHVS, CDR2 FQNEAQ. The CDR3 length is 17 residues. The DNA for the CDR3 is TGTGCCAGCAGCTTACGTATAAGTCGGGCGGACAATGAAAAACTGTTTTTT. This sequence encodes CASSLRISRADNEKLFF.

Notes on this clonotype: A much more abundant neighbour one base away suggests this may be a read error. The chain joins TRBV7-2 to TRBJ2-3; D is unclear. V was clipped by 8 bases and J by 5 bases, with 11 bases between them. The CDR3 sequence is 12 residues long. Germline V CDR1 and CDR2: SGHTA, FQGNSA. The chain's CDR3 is CASVADGDTQYF. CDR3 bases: TGTGCCAGCGTGGCGGATGGAGATACGCAGTATTTT.

In nucleotides, the CDR3 is TGCAGCGTTGGCCCGCGAGTGGGGGCGACGAACACTGAAGCTTTCTTT. Residues: CSVGPRVGATNTEAFF. The chain is built from TRBV29-1 and TRBJ1-1; D might be TRBD1 (6 bases). CDR1 and CDR2 (germline): SQVTM, ANQGSEA. The V end lost 4 bases, the J end lost 1 base, and 19 bases lay between the germline ends. The CDR3 is 16 residues long.

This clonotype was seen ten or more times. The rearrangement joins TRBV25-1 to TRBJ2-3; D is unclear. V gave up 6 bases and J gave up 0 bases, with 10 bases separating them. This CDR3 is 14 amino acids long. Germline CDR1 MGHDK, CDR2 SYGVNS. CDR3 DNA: TGTGCCAGCAGCGTCTTGGGGAGCACAGATACGCAGTATTTT. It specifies CASSVLGSTDTQYF. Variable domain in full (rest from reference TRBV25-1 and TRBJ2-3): EADIYQTPRYLVIGTGKKITLECSQTMGHDKMYWYQQDPGMELHLIHYSYGVNSTEKGDLSSESTVSRIRTEHFPLTLESARPSHTSQYLCASSVLGSTDTQYFGPGTRLTVL.

CDR3 bases: TGTGCCAGCAGCGTGGTTCCCGTGGCAGATACGCAGTATTTT. Its protein product is CASSVVPVADTQYF. The chain recombines TRBV5-6 with TRBJ2-3, with no clear D. This CDR3 has 14 amino acids. CDR1 is SGHDT, CDR2 YYEEEE, per germline. The V end was cut by 4 bases, the J end by 4 bases, with 13 bases between.

The CDR3 spells CASRTGEFGTEAFF. CDR3 nucleotides: TGTGCCAGCAGAACAGGGGAATTTGGGACTGAAGCTTTCTTT. The V gene is TRBV2, the J gene TRBJ1-1, with TRBD1 identical over 7 bases. Trimming cost V 6 bases and J 5 bases; bases outside gene matches: 9. CDR1 is SNHLY and CDR2 is FYNNEI in the germline V gene. This CDR3 is built from 14 residues.

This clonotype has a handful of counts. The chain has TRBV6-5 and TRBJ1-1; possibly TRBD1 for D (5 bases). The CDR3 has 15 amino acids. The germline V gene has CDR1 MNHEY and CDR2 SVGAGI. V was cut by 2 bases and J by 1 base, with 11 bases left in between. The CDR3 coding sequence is TGTGCCAGCAGTTACGGGTCCCAGGGGAACACTGAAGCTTTCTTT. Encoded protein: CASSYGSQGNTEAFF.

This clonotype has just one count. The chain's CDR3 is CASRTQGPNTGELFF. CDR3 bases: TGTGCCAGCAGGACACAGGGACCGAACACCGGGGAGCTGTTTTTT. The gene calls are TRBV27 and TRBJ2-2; perhaps TRBD1 as D (6 bases). Germline V gives CDR1 MNHEY, CDR2 SMNVEV (reference sequence). Deletions cut 6 bases from V and 0 bases from J, with 11 bases between. This CDR3 spans 15 amino acids.

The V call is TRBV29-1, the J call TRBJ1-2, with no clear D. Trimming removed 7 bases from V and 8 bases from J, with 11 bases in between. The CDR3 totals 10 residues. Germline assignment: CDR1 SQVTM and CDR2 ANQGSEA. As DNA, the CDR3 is TGCAGCGCTCCCCAGGACGGCTACACCTTC. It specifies CSAPQDGYTF.

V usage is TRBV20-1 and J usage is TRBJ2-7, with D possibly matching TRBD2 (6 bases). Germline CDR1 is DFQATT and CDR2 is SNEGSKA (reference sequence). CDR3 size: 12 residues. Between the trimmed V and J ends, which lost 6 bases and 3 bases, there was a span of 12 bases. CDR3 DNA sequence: TGCAGTGCACAAACTAGCAGCTACGAGCAGTACTTC. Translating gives CSAQTSSYEQYF.

The CDR3 protein is CASSVGPAPYQETQYF. CDR3 bases: TGTGCCAGCAGCGTAGGTCCCGCCCCGTACCAAGAGACCCAGTACTTC. The genes are TRBV9 and TRBJ2-5; D call uncertain. Trimming cost V 0 bases and J 0 bases, with 12 bases left between them. This CDR3 has 16 amino acids. Per the germline V gene, CDR1 is SGDLS and CDR2 is YYNGEE.

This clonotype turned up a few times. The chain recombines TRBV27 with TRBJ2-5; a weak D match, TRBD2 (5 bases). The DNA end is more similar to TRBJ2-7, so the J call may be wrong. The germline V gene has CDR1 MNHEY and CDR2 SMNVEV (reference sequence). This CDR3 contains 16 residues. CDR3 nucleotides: TGTGCCAGCAGTTTAAACCTCCCCGGCGCGGGTGGCGAGCAGTACTTC. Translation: CASSLNLPGAGGEQYF.